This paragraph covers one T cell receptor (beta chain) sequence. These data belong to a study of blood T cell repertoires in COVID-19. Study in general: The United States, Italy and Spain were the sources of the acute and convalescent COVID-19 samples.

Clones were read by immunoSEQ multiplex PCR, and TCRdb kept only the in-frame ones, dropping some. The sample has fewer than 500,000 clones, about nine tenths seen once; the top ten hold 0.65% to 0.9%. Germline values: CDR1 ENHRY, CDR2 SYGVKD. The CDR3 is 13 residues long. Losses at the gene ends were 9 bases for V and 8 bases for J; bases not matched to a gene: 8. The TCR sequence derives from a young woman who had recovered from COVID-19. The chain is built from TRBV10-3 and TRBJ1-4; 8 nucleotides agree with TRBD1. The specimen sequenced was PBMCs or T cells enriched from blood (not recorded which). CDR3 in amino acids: CAIGGTGIEKLFF. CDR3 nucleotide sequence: TGTGCCATTGGGGGGACAGGCATAGAAAAACTGTTTTTT.